This paragraph reports one T cell receptor beta chain. The record originates from a study of blood T cell repertoires in COVID-19. Germline loops: CDR1 SGHRS, CDR2 YFSETQ. CDR3 length: 14 amino acids. Losses at the gene ends were 4 bases for V and 7 bases for J; bases not matched to a gene: 6. Libraries were prepared by immunoSEQ multiplex PCR; TCRdb keeps only in-frame clonotypes and omits some of them. The top ten clones hold about 1.8% of a sample with a few hundred thousand clones, about nine tenths of them seen once. The sequenced sample was PBMCs or T cells enriched from blood (not recorded which). The sequence derives from a woman younger than 45 who had recovered from COVID-19. V is TRBV5-1 and J is TRBJ2-7; 12 nucleotides align to TRBD1. This CDR3 is CASSRGTGGMEQYF. CDR3 bases: TGCGCCAGCAGCCGCGGGACAGGGGGCATGGAGCAGTACTTC.